A single TCR beta chain is shown here with its context. The sample belongs to a study of cytotoxic CD8 clonotypes in ibrutinib-treated CLL. V shed 2 bases and J shed 6 bases, with 7 bases lying between them. The CDR3 contains 13 residues. Germline CDR1 is SEHNR and CDR2 is FQNEAQ (reference sequence). Profiling relied on immunoSEQ multiplex PCR, and the TCRdb table lists in-frame clones only, not all of them. This table has tens of thousands of clones, more than 70% appearing once. This receptor was identified in a human donor with chronic lymphocytic leukemia. The J gene is TRBJ2-2, the V gene TRBV7-9; D remains unclear. Source: PBMCs, taken after 12 months of ibrutinib treatment. The CDR3 DNA sequence: TGTGCCAGCAGCTTAAAGGGTTCCGGGGAGCTGTTTTTT. This translates into CASSLKGSGELFF.